The 30 T cell receptor beta chains below come from one sample, sequenced in a study of somatic mutations in cytotoxic T cells in rheumatoid arthritis. Clones were read by immunoSEQ multiplex PCR, and TCRdb kept only the in-frame ones, dropping some. The sample gives over 20,000 clones, over 80% of which show up once; approximately 5.1% is in the top ten. Sequencing input: CD8+ T cells sorted from blood. The receptors stem from a man aged 50 to 59 in good health.

CDR3 amino acids: CSVSRTGGGTDTQYF. CDR3 coding DNA: TGCAGCGTCAGCCGAACAGGGGGCGGGACAGATACGCAGTATTTT. This chain joins TRBV29-1 and TRBJ2-3, with 9 bases lining up with TRBD1. The germline CDR1 and CDR2 sequences are SQVTM and ANQGSEA. This CDR3 spans 15 amino acids. After removal of 6 bases from V and 3 bases from J, the junction contained 10 bases not matched to a gene.

The CDR3 nucleotides read TGTGCCAGCAGCCGGTTCGGGGGTAACGGCTACACCTTC. This codes for CASSRFGGNGYTF. The chain couples TRBV5-6 to TRBJ1-2, with a weak D call TRBD1 (5 bases). Per germline, CDR1 SGHDT and CDR2 YYEEEE. There are 13 residues in the CDR3. V lost 4 bases to trimming and J lost 8 bases, with 15 bases between them. Filled out from reference TRBV5-6 and TRBJ1-2, the complete variable domain reads DAGVTQSPTHLIKTRGQQVTLRCSPKSGHDTVSWYQQALGQGPQFIFQYYEEEERQRGNFPDRFSGHQFPNYSSELNVNALLLGDSALYLCASSRFGGNGYTFGSGTRLTVV.

A single count supports this clone. The gene calls are TRBV7-8 and TRBJ2-5; D is perhaps TRBD1 (6 bases). There are 14 residues in the CDR3. In germline, CDR1 is SGHVS, CDR2 FQNEAQ. The V end was cut by 1 base, the J end by 2 bases, with 8 bases between. CDR3 protein: CASSLDRVQETQYF. CDR3 nucleotide sequence: TGTGCCAGCAGCTTAGACAGGGTACAAGAGACCCAGTACTTC.

V gene TRBV5-5 combines with J gene TRBJ2-4, with 10 bases aligning to TRBD1. The CDR3 loop spans 16 amino acids. The V segment lost 2 bases and the J segment 0 bases; nucleotides outside the gene matches: 2. Germline-derived CDR1 and CDR2 are SGHKS and YYEKEE (reference sequence). The CDR3 reads CASSFGQGGAKNIQYF. The CDR3 DNA is TGTGCCAGCAGCTTCGGACAGGGGGGAGCCAAAAACATTCAGTACTTC.

The rearrangement links TRBV28 to TRBJ1-1; 7 bases line up with TRBD1. CDR1 is MDHEN, CDR2 SYDVKM, per germline. V dropped 6 bases and J dropped 0; count of bases not matched to a gene: 7. This CDR3 is 15 amino acids long. The DNA of the CDR3 is TGTGCCAGCAGGGACCACGGGACAGTGAACACTGAAGCTTTCTTT. Translation: CASRDHGTVNTEAFF.

The chain is built from TRBV5-1 and TRBJ1-1; D call uncertain. The CDR3 is 14 amino acids. Trimming took 4 bases from V and 5 from J, leaving 15 bases between them. Germline assignment: CDR1 SGHRS and CDR2 YFSETQ. In nucleotides, the CDR3 is TGCGCCAGCAGCCGAAACTGGGGTGTTACTGAAGCTTTCTTT. This sequence encodes CASSRNWGVTEAFF.

The J gene is TRBJ1-4, the V gene TRBV7-8; 9 bases match TRBD1. The germline V gene encodes CDR1 SGHVS and CDR2 FQNEAQ. CDR3 length: 15 residues. Losses at the gene ends were 5 bases for V and 8 bases for J; bases not matched to a gene: 9. The chain's CDR3 is CASSPYRGHEEKLFF. CDR3 bases: TGTGCCAGCAGCCCGTACAGGGGGCATGAGGAAAAACTGTTTTTT.

This clone was counted a few times. The chain uses TRBV27 and TRBJ2-7; TRBD2 is a possible D gene (5 bases). Per germline, CDR1 MNHEY and CDR2 SMNVEV (reference sequence). This CDR3 comprises 14 residues. V lost 2 bases, J lost 1 base, and 9 bases lay in between. The CDR3 nucleotides are TGTGCCAGCAGTTTAGGGGAGTTGTCCTACGAGCAGTACTTC. Encoded protein: CASSLGELSYEQYF.

As DNA, the CDR3 is TGCGCCAGCAGCTTGGGGGACGAGCAGTACTTC. Its translation: CASSLGDEQYF. The chain combines TRBV5-1 with TRBJ2-7; D unresolved. Germline V gene lookup returns CDR1 SGHRS and CDR2 YFSETQ. The V end lost 0 bases, the J end lost 5 bases, and 3 bases lay between the germline ends. The CDR3 consists of 11 residues. Based on the CDR3 plus reference TRBV5-1 and TRBJ2-7, the full variable domain is KAGVTQTPRYLIKTRGQQVTLSCSPISGHRSVSWYQQTPGQGLQFLFEYFSETQRNKGNFPGRFSGRQFSNSRSEMNVSTLELGDSALYLCASSLGDEQYFGPGTRLTVT.

This chain connects TRBV28 to TRBJ1-3; D unclear. The ends were cut back, 6 bases at V and 4 bases at J, with 19 bases in the middle. The CDR3 has 16 amino acids. Germline V gene lookup returns CDR1 MDHEN and CDR2 SYDVKM. The CDR3 coding sequence is TGTGCCAGCAGCTCCCGACTGTTAATCTGGGGAAACACCATATATTTT. It specifies CASSSRLLIWGNTIYF. Full variable domain (missing parts from reference TRBV28 and TRBJ1-3): DVKVTQSSRYLVKRTGEKVFLECVQDMDHENMFWYRQDPGLGLRLIYFSYDVKMKEKGDIPEGYSVSREKKERFSLILESASTNQTSMYLCASSSRLLIWGNTIYFGEGSWLTVV.

The J gene is TRBJ2-7, the V gene TRBV4-1, with a weak D call TRBD2 (5 bases). The CDR3 has 14 residues. V lost 3 bases to trimming and J lost 6 bases, with 15 bases between them. In germline, CDR1 is MGHRA, CDR2 YSYEKL. The DNA for the CDR3 is TGCGCCAGCAGCCAGTACGGGGAAGCTTCCGAGCAGTACTTC. Translation gives CASSQYGEASEQYF.

This chain links TRBV7-9 with TRBJ2-2, with TRBD2 as a possible D gene (6 bases). The CDR3 extends over 16 amino acids. Germline lookup yields CDR1 SEHNR and CDR2 FQNEAQ (reference sequence). Between the trimmed V and J ends, which lost 1 base and 3 bases, there was a span of 12 bases. The CDR3 here is CASSLEVGRYTGELFF. Written as DNA, the CDR3 is TGTGCCAGCAGCTTAGAAGTAGGGAGGTACACCGGGGAGCTGTTTTTT.

CDR3 DNA sequence: TGTGCCAGCAGGGACTCCACCACAACCTACGAGCAGTACTTC. It encodes CASRDSTTTYEQYF. V and J are TRBV6-5 and TRBJ2-7; tentative D call: TRBD2 (5 bases). The CDR3 runs to 14 residues. Germline CDR1 and CDR2: MNHEY and SVGAGI. Trimming left V 6 bases short and J 2 bases short, with 14 bases between.

This chain uses TRBV5-1 with TRBJ2-5; 8 positions agree with TRBD2. The last part of the DNA fits TRBJ2-7 better; the J call may be wrong. The CDR3 has 14 residues. The germline gives CDR1 SGHRS, CDR2 YFSETQ. The CDR3 nucleotides are TGCGCCAGCCGGCTAGCGGGTGATCACTACGAGCAGTACTTC. Protein sequence: CASRLAGDHYEQYF.

This clone showed up just once. The chain carries TRBV29-1 and TRBJ2-7; 13 nucleotides agree with TRBD2. There are 15 residues in the CDR3. The germline gives CDR1 SQVTM, CDR2 ANQGSEA. V gave up 6 bases and J gave up 3 bases; unmatched junction bases: 8. The CDR3 is CSVQGTSGVYYEQYF. The CDR3 nucleotides are TGCAGCGTCCAAGGGACTAGCGGGGTCTACTACGAGCAGTACTTC.

A single count supports this clone. The chain joins TRBV27 to TRBJ2-3; the D gene could be TRBD1 or TRBD2 (6 bases each). The germline CDR1 and CDR2 sequences are MNHEY and SMNVEV (reference sequence). There are 16 residues in the CDR3. Between the trimmed V and J ends, which lost 3 bases and 0 bases, there was a span of 13 bases. The CDR3 here is CASSFTGGDSTDTQYF. CDR3 nucleotide sequence: TGTGCCAGCAGTTTTACCGGGGGCGATAGCACAGATACGCAGTATTTT.

This chain uses TRBV19 with TRBJ1-2; 7 positions match TRBD1. This CDR3 has 16 residues. With 2 bases clipped from V and 4 bases from J, the junction kept 10 bases outside the gene matches. Germline assignment: CDR1 LNHDA and CDR2 SQIVND (reference sequence). CDR3 DNA sequence: TGTGCCAGTAGTATAACCGGGACAGCTAACCTCTATGGCTACACCTTC. Translating it yields CASSITGTANLYGYTF.

CDR3 in DNA: TGTGCCAGCAGCTTCCTAGCGGGAGGACGCGGGTTGTACAATGAGCAGTTCTTC. Translation: CASSFLAGGRGLYNEQFF. The rearrangement uses TRBV5-4 and TRBJ2-1; 11 nucleotides agree with TRBD2. The ends lost 2 bases at V and 4 bases at J; junction bases unmatched: 11. This CDR3 has 18 residues. Germline V gene sequence: CDR1 SGHNT, CDR2 YYREEE (reference sequence).

V gene TRBV9 combines with J gene TRBJ2-5; D remains ambiguous. Trimming took 5 bases from V and 2 from J, leaving 19 bases between them. This CDR3 is 16 amino acids long. Germline V gene lookup returns CDR1 SGDLS and CDR2 YYNGEE. CDR3 sequence: CASSSPQHTVQETQYF. The CDR3, as DNA: TGTGCCAGCAGTTCGCCGCAGCACACCGTACAAGAGACCCAGTACTTC.

CDR3 amino acids: CASSPGWGVVSDTQYF. The DNA of the CDR3 is TGTGCCAGCAGCCCAGGCTGGGGGGTCGTCTCAGATACGCAGTATTTT. V usage is TRBV7-6 and J usage is TRBJ2-3, with D possibly matching TRBD2 (6 bases). CDR3 length: 16 amino acids. The germline V gene has CDR1 SGHVS and CDR2 FNYEAQ. With 5 bases removed from V and 4 bases from J, the gap between germline ends came to 19 bases. The whole variable domain, remainder taken from reference TRBV7-6 and TRBJ2-3, is GAGVSQSPRYKVTKRGQDVALRCDPISGHVSLYWYRQALGQGPEFLTYFNYEAQQDKSGLPNDRFSAERPEGSISTLTIQRTEQRDSAMYRCASSPGWGVVSDTQYFGPGTRLTVL.

This clone was detected only once. The chain recombines TRBV7-9 with TRBJ2-7, with 11 bases aligning to TRBD2. This CDR3 comprises 17 residues. V shed 4 bases, J shed 0 bases, and the junction held 8 bases outside the gene matches. In germline, CDR1 is SEHNR, CDR2 FQNEAQ (reference sequence). The CDR3 sequence: CASSSSGTSGYSYEQYF. The CDR3 DNA is TGTGCCAGCAGCTCATCCGGGACTAGCGGTTACTCCTACGAGCAGTACTTC. The full variable domain, its missing parts supplied by reference TRBV7-9 and TRBJ2-7, is DTGVSQNPRHKITKRGQNVTFRCDPISEHNRLYWYRQTLGQGPEFLTYFQNEAQLEKSRLLSDRFSAERPKGSFSTLEIQRTEQGDSAMYLCASSSSGTSGYSYEQYFGPGTRLTVT.

The chain joins TRBV4-1 to TRBJ2-3; D not resolved. V was trimmed by 4 bases and J by 4 bases, leaving 9 bases between them. The CDR3 totals 13 residues. The V gene's germline CDR1 is MGHRA and CDR2 YSYEKL. CDR3 loop: CASSPSLPDTQYF. The CDR3 DNA is TGCGCCAGCAGCCCCTCGCTCCCAGATACGCAGTATTTT.

This chain connects TRBV2 to TRBJ2-1, with D unresolved. The V and J ends lost 3 bases and 9 bases respectively, with 9 bases between them. The CDR3 totals 12 residues. The germline V gene encodes CDR1 SNHLY and CDR2 FYNNEI. The CDR3 DNA reads as TGTGCCAGCAGTGATAAAGCCGCTGAGCAGTTCTTC. Amino acid sequence: CASSDKAAEQFF.

J is TRBJ2-1 and V is TRBV11-3; 10 bases align to TRBD2. Germline CDR1 SGHNT, CDR2 YENEEA. The CDR3 runs 17 residues. The trim removed 5 bases at V and 8 bases at J, leaving 15 bases unmatched. CDR3 amino acids: CASSGRGTSATRHEQFF. As DNA, the CDR3 is TGTGCCAGCAGCGGGCGAGGGACTAGCGCGACAAGACATGAGCAGTTCTTC.

This rearrangement joins TRBV4-1 to TRBJ2-7; TRBD2 aligns across 8 bases. The CDR3 runs to 18 residues. J was trimmed by 2 bases and V by 1 base; bases with no gene match: 13. CDR1 MGHRA and CDR2 YSYEKL come from the germline V gene. CDR3 DNA: TGCGCCAGCAGCCAAGTTGTCCGAACTAGCGGTGGCGCCTACGAGCAGTACTTC. It specifies CASSQVVRTSGGAYEQYF.

This sequence joins TRBV27 and TRBJ2-3, with TRBD1 matching 7 bases. J gave up 3 bases and V 2 bases, and 5 bases lay outside the gene matches. The CDR3 length is 15 residues. The germline CDR1 and CDR2 sequences are MNHEY and SMNVEV (reference sequence). The CDR3 nucleotides are TGTGCCAGCAGTTTAAGGGACAGACTGACAGATACGCAGTATTTT. This gives the protein CASSLRDRLTDTQYF.

This clone has just a few counts. V usage is TRBV7-6 and J usage is TRBJ2-7; D is possibly TRBD2 (6 bases). In germline, CDR1 is SGHVS, CDR2 FNYEAQ. This CDR3 has 12 amino acids. The V end was cut by 0 bases, the J end by 7 bases, with 7 bases between. In DNA form, the CDR3 reads TGTGCCAGCAGCTTAGCGGCGGGGGAGCAGTACTTC. This sequence encodes CASSLAAGEQYF.

The rearrangement uses TRBV7-9 and TRBJ2-1; no definite D call. Germline V CDR1 and CDR2: SEHNR, FQNEAQ (reference sequence). The CDR3 is 12 residues long. Trimming took off 5 bases at V and 8 bases at J, with 10 bases between the two ends. DNA of the CDR3: TGTGCCAGCAGCCCCCGCTCCCATGAGCAGTTCTTC. Translated: CASSPRSHEQFF.

The genes are TRBV27 and TRBJ1-1; TRBD1 matches at 8 bases. The trim removed 4 bases at V and 5 bases at J, leaving 3 bases unmatched. Germline lookup yields CDR1 MNHEY and CDR2 SMNVEV (reference sequence). The CDR3 is made up of 13 amino acids. CDR3 DNA: TGTGCCAGCAGTTACGGGACAGGAACTGAAGCTTTCTTT. The encoded protein is CASSYGTGTEAFF.

V usage is TRBV7-6 and J usage is TRBJ2-7; D gene ambiguous. Looked up from germline, CDR1 is SGHVS and CDR2 is FNYEAQ. Trimming shortened V by 1 base and J by 0 bases, and 10 bases separated the two germline ends. This CDR3 region has 15 residues. Here the CDR3 reads CASSLGHRSSYEQYF. CDR3 nucleotide sequence: TGTGCCAGCAGCTTAGGACACAGAAGCTCCTACGAGCAGTACTTC.